This T cell receptor beta chain was documented in a study of read filtering for tumor transcriptome and immune sequencing. Across the study: DNase treatment preceded whole-transcriptome library preparation. RNA-seq yielded only roughly 80 to 1,300 TCR reads, IR-seq about 4 to 10.27 million. Findings and caveats of the study: About 80% of IR-seq clonotypes had a single read, yet these held around 4% of reads.

Bone marrow was sampled from every patient at the time of active disease. With regard to this clonotype: Its antigen is unidentified.

The CDR3 is made up of 13 amino acids. Germline CDR1 reads SQVTM; CDR2 reads ANQGSEA. V gave up 3 bases and J gave up 4 bases, with 10 bases separating them. Molecular barcoded adaptors covering alpha/delta and beta/gamma chains were used on around 400 ng RNA. One entry per CDR3 protein results from TCRdb running MiXCR on the reads. The profile shows fewer than 30,000 distinct CDR3 sequences, roughly 23% of them singletons. Material for sequencing was a population of CD138-negative cells sorted from bone marrow. The receptor was isolated from a donor older than 35 with multiple myeloma. The chain employs TRBV29-1 and TRBJ1-3, with no clear D. CDR3 amino acids: CSVEEVYGNTIYF. The CDR3, as DNA: TGCAGCGTTGAGGAGGTGTACGGAAACACCATATATTTT.